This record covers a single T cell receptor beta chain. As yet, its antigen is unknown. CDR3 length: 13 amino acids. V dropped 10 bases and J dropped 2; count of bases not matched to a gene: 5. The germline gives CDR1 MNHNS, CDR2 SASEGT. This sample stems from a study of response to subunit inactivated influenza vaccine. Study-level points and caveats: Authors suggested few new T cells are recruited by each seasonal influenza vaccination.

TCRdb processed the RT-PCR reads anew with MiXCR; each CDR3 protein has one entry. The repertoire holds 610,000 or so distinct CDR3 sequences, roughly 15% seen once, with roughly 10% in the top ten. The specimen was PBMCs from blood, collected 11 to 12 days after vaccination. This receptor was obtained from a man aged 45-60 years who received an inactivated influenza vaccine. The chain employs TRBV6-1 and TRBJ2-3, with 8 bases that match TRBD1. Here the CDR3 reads CATKQGVTDTQYF. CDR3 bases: TGTGCCACTAAACAGGGGGTCACAGATACGCAGTATTTT.